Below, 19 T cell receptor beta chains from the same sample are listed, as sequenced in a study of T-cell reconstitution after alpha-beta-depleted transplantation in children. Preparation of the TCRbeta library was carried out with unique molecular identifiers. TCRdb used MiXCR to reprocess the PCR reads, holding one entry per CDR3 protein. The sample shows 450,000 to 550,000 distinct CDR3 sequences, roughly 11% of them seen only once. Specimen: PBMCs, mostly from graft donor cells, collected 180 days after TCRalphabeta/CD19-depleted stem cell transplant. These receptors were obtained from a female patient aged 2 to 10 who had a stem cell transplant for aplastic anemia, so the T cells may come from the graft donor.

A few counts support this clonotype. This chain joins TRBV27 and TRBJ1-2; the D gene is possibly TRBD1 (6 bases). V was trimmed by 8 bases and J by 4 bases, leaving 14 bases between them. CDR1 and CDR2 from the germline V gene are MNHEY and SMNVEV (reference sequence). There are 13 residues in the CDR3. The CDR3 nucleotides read TGTGCCAGCTGGGGGGGGCCCCCCTATGGCTACACCTTC. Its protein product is CASWGGPPYGYTF.

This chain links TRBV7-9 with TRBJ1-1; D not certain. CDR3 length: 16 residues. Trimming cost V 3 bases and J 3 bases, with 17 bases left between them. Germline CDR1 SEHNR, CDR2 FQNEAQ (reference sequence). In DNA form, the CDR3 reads TGTGCCAGCAGCTTGGGAATGCGACTACTGGACACTGAAGCTTTCTTT. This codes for CASSLGMRLLDTEAFF. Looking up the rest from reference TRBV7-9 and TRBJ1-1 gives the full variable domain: DTGVSQNPRHKITKRGQNVTFRCDPISEHNRLYWYRQTLGQGPEFLTYFQNEAQLEKSRLLSDRFSAERPKGSFSTLEIQRTEQGDSAMYLCASSLGMRLLDTEAFFGQGTRLTVV.

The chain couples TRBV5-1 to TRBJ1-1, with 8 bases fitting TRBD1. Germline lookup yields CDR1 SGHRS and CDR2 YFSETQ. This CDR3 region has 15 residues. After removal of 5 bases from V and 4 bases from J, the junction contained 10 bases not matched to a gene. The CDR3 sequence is CASRPAQGARTEAFF. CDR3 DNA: TGCGCCAGCAGGCCTGCGCAGGGGGCGCGCACTGAAGCTTTCTTT.

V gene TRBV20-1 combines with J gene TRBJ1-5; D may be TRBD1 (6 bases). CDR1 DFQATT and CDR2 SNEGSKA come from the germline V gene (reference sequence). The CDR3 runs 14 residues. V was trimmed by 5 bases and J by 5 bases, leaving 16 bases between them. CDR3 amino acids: CSAGARGLYQPQHF. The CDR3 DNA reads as TGCAGTGCTGGCGCACGGGGGCTCTATCAGCCCCAGCATTTT.

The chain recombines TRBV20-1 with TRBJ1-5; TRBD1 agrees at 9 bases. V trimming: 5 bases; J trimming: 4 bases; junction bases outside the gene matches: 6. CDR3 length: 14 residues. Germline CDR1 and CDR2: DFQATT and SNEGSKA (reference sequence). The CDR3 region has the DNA TGCAGTGCTGCCGGGACAGGGAAGAATCAGCCCCAGCATTTT. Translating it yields CSAAGTGKNQPQHF.

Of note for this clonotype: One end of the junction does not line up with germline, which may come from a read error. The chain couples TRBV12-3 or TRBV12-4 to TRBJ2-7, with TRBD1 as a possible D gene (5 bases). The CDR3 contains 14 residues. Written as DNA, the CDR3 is TGTGCCAGCAGTTTATCAGGGTGGTCCTACCAGCAGTACTTC. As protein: CASSLSGWSYQQYF.

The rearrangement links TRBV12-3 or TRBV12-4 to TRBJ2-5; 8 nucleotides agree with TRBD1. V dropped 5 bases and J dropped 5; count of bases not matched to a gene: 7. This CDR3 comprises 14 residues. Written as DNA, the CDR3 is TGTGCCAGCAGTCGGACAGGGAGGTCGGAGACCCAGTACTTC. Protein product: CASSRTGRSETQYF.

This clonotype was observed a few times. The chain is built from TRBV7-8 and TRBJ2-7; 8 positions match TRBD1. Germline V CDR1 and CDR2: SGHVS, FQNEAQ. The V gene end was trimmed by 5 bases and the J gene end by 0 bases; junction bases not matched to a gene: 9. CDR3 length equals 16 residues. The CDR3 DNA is TGTGCCAGCAGCCCTGATCGGGACAGGAGCTCCTACGAGCAGTACTTC. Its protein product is CASSPDRDRSSYEQYF.

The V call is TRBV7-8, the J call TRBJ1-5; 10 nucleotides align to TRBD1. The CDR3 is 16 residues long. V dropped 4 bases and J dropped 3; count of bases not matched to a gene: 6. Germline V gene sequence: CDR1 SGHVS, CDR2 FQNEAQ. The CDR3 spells CASSSRDRGSNQPQHF. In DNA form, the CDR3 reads TGTGCCAGCAGCTCGCGGGACAGGGGCTCCAATCAGCCCCAGCATTTT.

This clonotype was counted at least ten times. CDR3 nucleotides: TGTGCCAGCAGCCAACAGGGGACATTTCCCCACGAGCAGTACTTC. Its translation: CASSQQGTFPHEQYF. The chain is built from TRBV12-3 or TRBV12-4 and TRBJ2-7; 7 bases are shared with TRBD1. CDR3 size: 15 residues. The J segment lost 5 bases and the V segment lost 6 bases, leaving 13 bases of the junction unmatched.

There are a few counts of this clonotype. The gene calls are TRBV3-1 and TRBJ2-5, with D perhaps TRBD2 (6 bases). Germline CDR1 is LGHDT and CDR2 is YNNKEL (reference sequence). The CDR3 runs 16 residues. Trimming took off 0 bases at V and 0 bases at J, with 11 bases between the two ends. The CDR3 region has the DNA TGTGCCAGCAGCCAAGAACGCCTAGCGTACCAAGAGACCCAGTACTTC. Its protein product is CASSQERLAYQETQYF.

The chain's CDR3 is CSVAGGSRERGTDTQYF. The CDR3 bases are TGCAGCGTTGCGGGCGGGTCGCGGGAGCGTGGGACAGATACGCAGTATTTT. The V and J genes are TRBV29-1 and TRBJ2-3; 7 nucleotides line up with TRBD2. The CDR3 loop spans 17 amino acids. Germline lookup yields CDR1 SQVTM and CDR2 ANQGSEA. With 4 bases clipped from V and 3 bases from J, the junction kept 16 bases outside the gene matches.

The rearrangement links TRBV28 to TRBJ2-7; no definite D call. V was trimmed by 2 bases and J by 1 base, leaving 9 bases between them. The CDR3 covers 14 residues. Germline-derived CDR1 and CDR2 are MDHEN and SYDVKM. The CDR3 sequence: CASSLDSWSYEQYF. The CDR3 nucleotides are TGTGCCAGCAGTTTAGACTCGTGGTCCTACGAGCAGTACTTC. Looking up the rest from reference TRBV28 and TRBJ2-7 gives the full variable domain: DVKVTQSSRYLVKRTGEKVFLECVQDMDHENMFWYRQDPGLGLRLIYFSYDVKMKEKGDIPEGYSVSREKKERFSLILESASTNQTSMYLCASSLDSWSYEQYFGPGTRLTVT.

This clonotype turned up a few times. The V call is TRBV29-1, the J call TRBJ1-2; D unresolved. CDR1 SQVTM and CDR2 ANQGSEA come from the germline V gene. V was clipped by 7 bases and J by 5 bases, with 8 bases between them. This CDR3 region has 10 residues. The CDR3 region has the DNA TGCAGCGCGTGGTGGTATGGCTACACCTTC. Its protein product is CSAWWYGYTF.

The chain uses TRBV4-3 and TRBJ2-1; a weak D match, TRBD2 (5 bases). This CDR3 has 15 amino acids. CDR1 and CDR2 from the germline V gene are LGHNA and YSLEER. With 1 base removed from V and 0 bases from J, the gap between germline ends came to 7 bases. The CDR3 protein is CASSQAGSSYNEQFF. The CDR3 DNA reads TGCGCCAGCAGCCAAGCTGGGAGCTCCTACAATGAGCAGTTCTTC.

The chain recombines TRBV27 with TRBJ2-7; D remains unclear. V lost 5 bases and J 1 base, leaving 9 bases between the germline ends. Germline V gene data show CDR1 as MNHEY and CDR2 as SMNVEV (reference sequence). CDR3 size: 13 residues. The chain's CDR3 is CASSMDGSYEQYV. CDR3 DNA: TGTGCCAGCAGTATGGACGGATCCTACGAGCAGTACGTC.

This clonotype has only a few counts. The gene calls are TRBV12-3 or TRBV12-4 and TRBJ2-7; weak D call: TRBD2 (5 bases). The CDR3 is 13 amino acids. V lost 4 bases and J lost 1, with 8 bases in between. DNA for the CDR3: TGTGCCAGCAGTTACGGGGTTTCCTACGAGCAGTACGTC. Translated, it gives CASSYGVSYEQYV.

The CDR3, as DNA: TGCAGCGTTGTAGCGGACCAAGAGACCCAGTACTTC. It is translated as CSVVADQETQYF. The V gene is TRBV29-1, the J gene TRBJ2-5, with D perhaps matching TRBD2 (6 bases). Trimming stripped 4 bases from V and 0 bases from J, with 6 bases between. Per germline, CDR1 SQVTM and CDR2 ANQGSEA. The CDR3 has 12 residues.

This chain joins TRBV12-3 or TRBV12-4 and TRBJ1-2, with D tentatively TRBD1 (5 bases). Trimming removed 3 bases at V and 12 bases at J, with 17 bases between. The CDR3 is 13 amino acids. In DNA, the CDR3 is TGTGCCAGCAGTTTCAGCGGACTCGGGACCAACACCTTC. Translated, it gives CASSFSGLGTNTF.